The clone carrying this TCR beta chain was recorded once. What it binds is not known. The CDR3 is made up of 16 amino acids. V shed 4 bases, J shed 4 bases, and the junction held 6 bases outside the gene matches. From germline, CDR1 is SGHNT and CDR2 YYREEE (reference sequence). Repertoires were generated with immunoSEQ multiplex PCR, while TCRdb's copy carries only in-frame clones and drops some. The sample includes tens of thousands of clones, roughly 80% of them seen just once. This specimen belongs to a study of OX40 agonist ivuxolimab in advanced cancers. General study results and limits: Those patients achieving a partial response at 0.1-3.0 mg/kg showed among the lowest clonal expansion.

The chain joins TRBV5-4 to TRBJ2-3; TRBD2 matches 13 bases. The specimen was CD4+ or CD8+ T cells sorted from blood, collected in a trial of the OX40 agonist ivuxolimab. This clonotype originated in an adult with an advanced solid tumor such as melanoma, head and neck, liver or kidney cancer. Here the CDR3 reads CASSLWTSGGSDTQYF. The CDR3 DNA reads TGTGCCAGCAGCCTTTGGACTAGCGGGGGATCAGATACGCAGTATTTT. Full variable domain (outside the CDR3, taken from reference TRBV5-4 and TRBJ2-3): ETGVTQSPTHLIKTRGQQVTLRCSSQSGHNTVSWYQQALGQGPQFIFQYYREEENGRGNFPPRFSGLQFPNYSSELNVNALELDDSALYLCASSLWTSGGSDTQYFGPGTRLTVL.